The present TCR beta chain was sequenced within a study of cytomegalovirus exposure and HLA in healthy donors. Study-wide background: It was reported in a later analysis that the same platform had been used for the 100 to 150 validation repertoires as for the 550 to 750 first-cohort repertoires.

TCRdb's table, derived via immunoSEQ multiplex PCR, lists solely in-frame clones and lacks some. Among about 220,000 clones listed, almost 90% were seen once. This CDR3 has 16 amino acids. CDR1 MNHEY and CDR2 SMNVEV come from the germline V gene (reference sequence). With 0 bases clipped from V and 3 bases from J, the junction kept 8 bases outside the gene matches. Source material: PBMCs. The genes are TRBV27 and TRBJ2-7, with 7 bases fitting TRBD1. This TCR derives from a woman aged 18-29 years in good health and CMV-seronegative. The CDR3 bases are TGTGCCAGCAGTTTATCGATACCGGGACAGAACTACGAGCAGTACTTC. Protein product: CASSLSIPGQNYEQYF.